This T cell receptor beta chain stems from a study of CD8 T cells in ankylosing spondylitis. About this clonotype: Its antigen is unknown.

Broader study findings: Before this, some motif variants had been reported in reactive arthritis synovial fluid and blood. Seemingly distinctive of ankylosing spondylitis blood was a TCR beta motif formed by eight highly homologous variants.

V lost 5 bases, J lost 6 bases, and 19 bases lay in between. This CDR3 region has 15 residues. TCRdb redid the calling of the 5' RACE reads with MiXCR, one entry per CDR3 protein. This table has 450,000 or so distinct CDR3 sequences, about 25% appearing once. Sequencing was done on a sample of blood, either unsorted or a sorted T cell fraction (not recorded which). The chain is built from TRBV12-3 or TRBV12-4 and TRBJ2-5, with a possible D match to TRBD1 (6 bases). The clonotype comes from a male donor with ankylosing spondylitis. DNA for the CDR3: TGTGCCAGCAGTCCTGACAGGATGGGTAGAAAGACCCAGTACTTC. Translating gives CASSPDRMGRKTQYF.